This T cell receptor beta chain comes out of a study of blood T cell repertoires in COVID-19. This CDR3 contains 13 residues. V shed 5 bases and J shed 5 bases, with 12 bases lying between them. Germline CDR1 reads LNHDA; CDR2 reads SQIVND (reference sequence). Repertoires were generated with immunoSEQ multiplex PCR, while TCRdb's copy carries only in-frame clones and drops some. The sample has about 53,000 clones; about 86% are singletons. The source is a man in his 70s with active COVID-19. Sequenced material: peripheral blood. The chain links TRBV19 to TRBJ1-1; D possibly corresponds to TRBD1 (6 bases). The CDR3 region is CASSSLGATEAFF. The CDR3 DNA is TGTGCCAGTAGTTCGTTGGGGGCGACTGAAGCTTTCTTT.